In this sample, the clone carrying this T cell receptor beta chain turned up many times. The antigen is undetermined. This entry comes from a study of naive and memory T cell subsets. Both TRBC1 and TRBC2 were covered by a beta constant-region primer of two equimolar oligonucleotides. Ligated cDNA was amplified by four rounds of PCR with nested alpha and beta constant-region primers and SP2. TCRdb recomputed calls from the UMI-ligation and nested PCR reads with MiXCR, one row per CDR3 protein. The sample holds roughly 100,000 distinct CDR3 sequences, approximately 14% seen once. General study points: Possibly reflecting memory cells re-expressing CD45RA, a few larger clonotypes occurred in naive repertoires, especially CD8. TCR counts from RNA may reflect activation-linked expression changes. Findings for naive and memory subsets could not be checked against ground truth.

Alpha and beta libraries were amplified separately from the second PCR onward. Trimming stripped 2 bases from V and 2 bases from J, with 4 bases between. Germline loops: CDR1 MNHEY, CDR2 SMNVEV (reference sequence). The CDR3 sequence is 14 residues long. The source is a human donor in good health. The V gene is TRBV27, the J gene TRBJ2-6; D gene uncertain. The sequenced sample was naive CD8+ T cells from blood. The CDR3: CASSLSPGANVLTF. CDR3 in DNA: TGTGCCAGCAGTTTAAGCCCTGGGGCCAACGTCCTGACTTTC.